Listed below are T cell receptor beta chains from one sample, sequenced in a study of T-cell reconstitution after alpha-beta-depleted transplantation in children. In TCRdb, the PCR reads were re-called with MiXCR into one record per CDR3 protein. The sample yields 250,000 to 400,000 distinct CDR3 sequences, more than 20% seen once. The source was PBMCs, mostly from graft donor cells, collected 180 days after TCRalphabeta/CD19-depleted stem cell transplant. The receptor source for this set is a male patient younger than 18 who had a stem cell transplant for acute lymphoblastic leukemia, so the T cells may come from the graft donor. The conserved cysteine and the conserved F or W are not part of the CDR3 here. Fields, in order: J gene, V gene, CDR3 protein.

TRBJ1-3 | TRBV10-3 | AISLTPLSGNTIY
TRBJ2-1 | TRBV5-1 | ASSRPGLAPYEQF
TRBJ2-5 | TRBV2 | ASSESETQY
TRBJ2-3 | TRBV20-1 | SARGGLAGAVDTQY
TRBJ1-2 | TRBV2 | ASSDSHRNYGYT
TRBJ2-2 | TRBV7-9 | AGGEKNTGELF
TRBJ2-2 | TRBV9 | ASSGPGLVITGELF
TRBJ2-1 | TRBV24-1 | ATSDESGSGRYNEQF
TRBJ1-4 | TRBV10-3 | AISRGTTNEKLF
TRBJ1-6 | TRBV5-6 | ASSLRTASPLH
TRBJ1-2 | TRBV6-5 | ASSSPDRSNYGYT
TRBJ1-1 | TRBV4-1 | ASSQDRLDGRRAF
TRBJ1-1 | TRBV20-1 | SARKIGRGNTEAF
TRBJ2-7 | TRBV3-1 | ASSQDWASGSHEQY
TRBJ1-1 | TRBV12-3/TRBV12-4 | ASSLASGRWNTEAF
TRBJ2-3 | TRBV24-1 | ATSDLSNTQY
TRBJ2-1 | TRBV15 | ATSRDVPTSEGYNEQF
TRBJ2-7 | TRBV6-1 | ASNPGLRAYEQY
TRBJ1-5 | TRBV7-9 | ASSNHLRFQH
TRBJ2-3 | TRBV7-3 | ASSLQGTASTDTQY
TRBJ2-7 | TRBV29-1 | SAWTGGAGEQY
TRBJ2-1 | TRBV5-1 | ASSLAGTIQF
TRBJ2-5 | TRBV28 | ASSLRTLTGVDETQY
TRBJ2-1 | TRBV5-1 | ASSHTLAGGPFSYNEQF
TRBJ2-1 | TRBV5-5 | ASSLGGVGLGNEQF
TRBJ2-7 | TRBV9 | ASSVAQGYEQY
TRBJ1-2 | TRBV4-1 | ASSQDEGVSGGYT
TRBJ2-2 | TRBV5-1 | ASKNLAGSFGELF
TRBJ2-3 | TRBV5-1 | ASSLVGTSGASTDTQY
TRBJ1-1 | TRBV9 | ASSVSVANTEAF
TRBJ2-1 | TRBV9 | ASSVVSTSGNNEQF
TRBJ2-1 | TRBV5-6 | ASRWGASLNEQF
TRBJ2-7 | TRBV12-3/TRBV12-4 | ASTLAGRADHEQY
TRBJ2-1 | TRBV20-1 | SAIRRNNEQF
TRBJ2-1 | TRBV12-3/TRBV12-4 | ASSGVSGSFYNEQF
TRBJ1-2 | TRBV5-1 | ASSLGDRSNYGYT
TRBJ2-1 | TRBV20-1 | SASGTTYNEQF
TRBJ2-7 | TRBV5-1 | ASSLWGTGPLEQY
TRBJ1-5 | TRBV6-1 | ASSQIRNQPQH
TRBJ2-3 | TRBV4-3 | ASSQSLIADTQY
TRBJ2-5 | TRBV5-4 | ASSLYTGTETQY
TRBJ2-1 | TRBV20-1 | SARDSASYNEQF
TRBJ2-7 | TRBV5-1 | ASSLARGSHEQY
TRBJ1-5 | TRBV20-1 | SASAGGNQPQH
TRBJ2-1 | TRBV24-1 | ATSEEWNEQF
TRBJ1-1 | TRBV29-1 | SAKRGAMNTEAF
TRBJ2-7 | TRBV20-1 | SASRQGYEQY
TRBJ2-5 | TRBV7-9 | ASSFKGASGTQY
TRBJ2-7 | TRBV4-1 | ASSQERTRPYYEQY
TRBJ2-7 | TRBV4-2 | ASSHPRGEQY
TRBJ2-7 | TRBV25-1 | ASSELGQTYEQY
TRBJ2-1 | TRBV12-3/TRBV12-4 | ASSFKRDPFNEQF
TRBJ2-7 | TRBV6-2/TRBV6-3 | ASSYQRAGGRPYEQY
TRBJ2-7 | TRBV10-2 | ASSVTLGLADYEQY
TRBJ1-2 | TRBV6-1 | ASGPYRGQGYT
TRBJ2-1 | TRBV20-1 | SALAVRKF
TRBJ2-1 | TRBV3-1 | ASSPPRGAASYNEQF
TRBJ1-1 | TRBV7-6 | ASSSGGEAF